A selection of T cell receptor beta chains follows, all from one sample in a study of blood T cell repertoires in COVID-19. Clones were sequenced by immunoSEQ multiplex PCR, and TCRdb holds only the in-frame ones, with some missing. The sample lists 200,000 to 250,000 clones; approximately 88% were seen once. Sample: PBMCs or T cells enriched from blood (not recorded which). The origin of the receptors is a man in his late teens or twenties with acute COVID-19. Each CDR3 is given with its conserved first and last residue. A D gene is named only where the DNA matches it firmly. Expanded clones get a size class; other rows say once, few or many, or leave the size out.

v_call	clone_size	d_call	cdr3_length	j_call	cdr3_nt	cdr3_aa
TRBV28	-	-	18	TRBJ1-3	TGTGCCAGCAGTTTAGCGAATACAGCCCGACCCTCTGGAAACACCATATATTTT	CASSLANTARPSGNTIYF
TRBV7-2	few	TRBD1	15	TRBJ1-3	TGTGCCAGCAGCGAATCGGACAGGGCTGGAAACACCATATATTTT	CASSESDRAGNTIYF
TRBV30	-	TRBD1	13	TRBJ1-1	TGTGCCTGGTCGGGCAGGGGGCGCACTGAAGCTTTCTTT	CAWSGRGRTEAFF
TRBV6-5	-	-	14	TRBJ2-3	TGTGCCAGCAGAAGCGGAGAAGGGACAGATACGCAGTATTTT	CASRSGEGTDTQYF
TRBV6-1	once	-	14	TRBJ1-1	TGTGCCAGCAGTGACGGTGCGGTGAACACTGAAGCTTTCTTT	CASSDGAVNTEAFF
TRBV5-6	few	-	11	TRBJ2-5	TGTGCCAGCAGCTGGTCGGGGACCCAGTACTTC	CASSWSGTQYF
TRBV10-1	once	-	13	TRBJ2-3	TGCGCCAGCATGGGCAGCAGCACAGATACGCAGTATTTT	CASMGSSTDTQYF
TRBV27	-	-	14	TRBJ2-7	TGTGCCAGCAGTTTCGGGGTGATCGGGGACGAGCAGTACTTC	CASSFGVIGDEQYF
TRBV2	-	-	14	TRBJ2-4	TGTGCCAGCAGATTTCGGGAGTCAGATAACATTCAGTACTTC	CASRFRESDNIQYF
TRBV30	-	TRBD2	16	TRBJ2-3	TGTGCCTGGAGTCTCGGCGGGAGCTCGGCCGCAGATACGCAGTATTTT	CAWSLGGSSAADTQYF
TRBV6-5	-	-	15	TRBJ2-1	TGTGCCAGCAGTTACTCGATATTAGCACGGAATGAGCAGTTCTTC	CASSYSILARNEQFF
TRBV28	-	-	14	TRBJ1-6	TGTGCCAGCAGCGAGGGAGGGGCCAATTCACCCCTCCACTTT	CASSEGGANSPLHF
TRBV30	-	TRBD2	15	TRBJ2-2	TGTGCCTGGAGGGCTAGCGGGAGAATAGGCGGGGAGCTGTTTTTT	CAWRASGRIGGELFF
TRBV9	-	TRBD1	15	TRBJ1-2	TGTGCCAGCAGCGTAGCCGGACAGGGGATCTATGGCTACACCTTC	CASSVAGQGIYGYTF
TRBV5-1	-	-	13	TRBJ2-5	TGCGCCAGCAGCTGGGGCCACCAAGAGACCCAGTACTTC	CASSWGHQETQYF
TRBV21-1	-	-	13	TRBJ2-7	TGTGCCAGCAGCATCGGGACAGCCCCCGAGCAGTACTTC	CASSIGTAPEQYF
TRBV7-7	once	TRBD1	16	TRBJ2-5	TGTGCTAGCAGCACAGGACAGGCCCTTAGGGCAGAGACCCAGTACTTC	CASSTGQALRAETQYF
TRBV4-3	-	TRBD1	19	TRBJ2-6	TGCGCCAGCAGCCAAAGATGGACAGGGAGAACAACTGGGGCCAACGTCCTGACTTTC	CASSQRWTGRTTGANVLTF
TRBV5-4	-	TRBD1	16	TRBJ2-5	TGTGCCAGCAGTCGCAAAGGGGGCGCGGAGAGGGAGACCCAGTACTTC	CASSRKGGAERETQYF
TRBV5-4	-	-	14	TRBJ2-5	TGTGCCAGCAGCTTGTCCTTCGGCGGAAAGACCCAGTACTTC	CASSLSFGGKTQYF
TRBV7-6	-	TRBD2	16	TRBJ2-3	TGTGCCAGCAGCTTAGGCCCTAGGCAAACTAGCGATCAGCAGTATTTT	CASSLGPRQTSDQQYF
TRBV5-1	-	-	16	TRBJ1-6	TGCGCCAGCAGCTCGGAGTGGCCGCCGGGTAATTCACCCCTCCACTTT	CASSSEWPPGNSPLHF
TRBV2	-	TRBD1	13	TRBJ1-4	TGTGCCAGCACCGGGACAGGGGGTGAAAAACTGTTTTTT	CASTGTGGEKLFF
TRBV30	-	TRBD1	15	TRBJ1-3	TGTGCCTGGGGACAGGGGGTAGGCTCTGGAAACACCATATATTTT	CAWGQGVGSGNTIYF
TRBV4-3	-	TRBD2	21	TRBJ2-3	TGCGCCAGCAGCCAAGAGGGTCTACTAGCGGGCTATCTTGGGGGCACAGATACGCAGTATTTT	CASSQEGLLAGYLGGTDTQYF
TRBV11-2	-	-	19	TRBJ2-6	TGTGCCAGCAGACGAACACAGGGTAGGAGATTCTCTGGGGCCAACGTCCTGACTTTC	CASRRTQGRRFSGANVLTF
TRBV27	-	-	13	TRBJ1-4	TGTGCCAGCAGTTTCCGGGAAAATGAAAAACTGTTTTTT	CASSFRENEKLFF
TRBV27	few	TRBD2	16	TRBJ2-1	TGTGCCAGCAGAGGACTAGCGGGAGTTATCGACAATGAGCAGTTCTTC	CASRGLAGVIDNEQFF
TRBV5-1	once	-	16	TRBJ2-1	TGCGCCAGCAGCTGGTCCGGGACTTTCACCTACAATGAGCAGTTCTTC	CASSWSGTFTYNEQFF
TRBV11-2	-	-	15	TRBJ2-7	TGTGCCAGCAGCTTAGAAAGGGGGAGCTCCTACGAGCAGTACTTC	CASSLERGSSYEQYF
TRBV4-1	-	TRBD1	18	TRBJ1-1	TGCGCCAGCAGCCAAGCGCCCACTCCCCGGACAGGAGGGACTGAAGCTTTCTTT	CASSQAPTPRTGGTEAFF
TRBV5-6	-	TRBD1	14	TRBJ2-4	TGTGCCAGCAGCTTGACAGGGGATAGAAACATTCAGTACTTC	CASSLTGDRNIQYF
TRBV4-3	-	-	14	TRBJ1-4	TGCGCCAGCAGCGCGGGGGGGTTTTCTGAAAAACTGTTTTTT	CASSAGGFSEKLFF
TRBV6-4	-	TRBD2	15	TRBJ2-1	TGTGCCAGCAGCGACAGCAGCGGGAGTGGGAATGAGCAGTTCTTC	CASSDSSGSGNEQFF
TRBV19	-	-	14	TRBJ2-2	TGTGCCAGTTCGATCCGACTGAACACCGGGGAGCTGTTTTTT	CASSIRLNTGELFF
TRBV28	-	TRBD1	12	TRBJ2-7	TGTGCCAGCAGTACGACAGGGTACGAGCAGTACTTC	CASSTTGYEQYF
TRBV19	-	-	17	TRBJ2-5	TGTGCCAGTAGTATAGGCCCGCGAACAGGGAGGGGAGAGACCCAGTACTTC	CASSIGPRTGRGETQYF
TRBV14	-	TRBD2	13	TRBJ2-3	TGTGCCAGCAGCCAGGGACTAGACGATACGCAGTATTTT	CASSQGLDDTQYF
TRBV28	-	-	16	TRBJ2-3	TGTGCCAGCAGTTTATGGCAGGGTGCTAGCACAGATACGCAGTATTTT	CASSLWQGASTDTQYF
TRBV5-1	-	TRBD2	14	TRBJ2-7	TGCGCCAGCAGCTTGGCGGGGGGCTCCTACGAGCAGTACTTC	CASSLAGGSYEQYF
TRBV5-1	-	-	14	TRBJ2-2	TGCGCCAGCAATGAGGGCCAGTACACCGGGGAGCTGTTTTTT	CASNEGQYTGELFF
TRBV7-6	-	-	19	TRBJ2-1	TGTGCCAGCAGCTCGGCAGGGGGCGCAGAAATAGCGGGAGTGGATGAGCAGTTCTTC	CASSSAGGAEIAGVDEQFF
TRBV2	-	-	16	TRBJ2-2	TGTGCCAGCAGCCCAGGACAGTTTGGAGCTCCCGGGGAGCTGTTTTTT	CASSPGQFGAPGELFF
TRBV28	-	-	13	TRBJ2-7	TGTGCCAGCCAGTTACGGGGTTGGTACGAGCAGTACTTC	CASQLRGWYEQYF
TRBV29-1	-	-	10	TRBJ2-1	TGCAGCGCAGGAGAGAATGAGCAGTTCTTC	CSAGENEQFF
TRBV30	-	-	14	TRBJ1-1	TGTGCCTGGAGTGTTCAAGGTGGGGCGGTGAGGTCTTTCTTT	CAWSVQGGAVRSFF
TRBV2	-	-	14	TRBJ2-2	TGTGCCAGCAACACCCTGACAGAAACCGGGGAGCTGTTTTTT	CASNTLTETGELFF
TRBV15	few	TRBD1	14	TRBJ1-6	TGTGCCACCAGCGTCGACAGGGGAAGTTCACCCCTCCACTTT	CATSVDRGSSPLHF
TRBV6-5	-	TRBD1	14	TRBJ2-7	TGTGCCAGCAGTTACGGGCAGGGGGCCTACGAGCAGTACTTC	CASSYGQGAYEQYF
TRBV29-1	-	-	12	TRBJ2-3	TGCAGCGGACGGGACAACGCAGATACGCAGTATTTT	CSGRDNADTQYF
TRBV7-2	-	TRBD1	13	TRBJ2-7	TGTGCCAGCAGCCCGGACAGGGCCCACGAGCAGTACTTC	CASSPDRAHEQYF
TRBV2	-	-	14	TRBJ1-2	TGTGCCAGCAGCGAAAGTCAGGGAGGCTATGGCTACACCTTC	CASSESQGGYGYTF
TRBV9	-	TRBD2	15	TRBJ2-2	TGTGCCAGCAGCGTCGGACTAGCAGGCACCGGGGAGCTGTTTTTT	CASSVGLAGTGELFF
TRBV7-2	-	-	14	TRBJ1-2	TGTGCCAGCAGCTTAGAGATAGCTAACTATGGCTACACCTTC	CASSLEIANYGYTF